This entry describes one T cell receptor beta chain. Antigen: not known. Use of 60 Vbeta and 13 Jbeta primers characterized the PCR. The method was immunoSEQ multiplex PCR; TCRdb's version includes in-frame clones alone and lacks a portion of them. This listing includes about 96,000 clones. Germline CDR1 and CDR2: MRHNA and SNTAGT. CDR3 length: 13 amino acids. Trimming took off 1 base at V and 9 bases at J, with 10 bases between the two ends. These data are taken from a study of cytomegalovirus exposure and HLA in healthy donors. Study-level background: An early data release held 75 million to 100 million unique TCRs from HLA-typed donors. Falling in the Caucasian-associated ancestry cluster were about 83% of approximately 410 genotyped donors. Whole-study results and caveats: In a later analysis, an Asian-associated ancestry cluster reportedly showed fewer N-insertions than the roughly 730-donor mean. Highest at DRB1 and lowest at HLA-C, TCR association rates differed among HLA loci in a later analysis.

This clonotype was sampled from a woman aged 25-40 years in good health and CMV-seronegative. The chain is built from TRBV6-4 and TRBJ2-1; TRBD2 is a possible D gene (6 bases). Specimen: PBMCs. CDR3 coding DNA: TGTGCCAGCAGTGACTGGAGGGAAGGTGAGCAGTTCTTC. Protein: CASSDWREGEQFF.